This T cell receptor (beta chain) came from a study of metastatic and nonmetastatic thyroid tumors. Germline V gene sequence: CDR1 SGHAT, CDR2 FQNNGV. Trimming shortened V by 3 bases and J by 2 bases, and 14 bases separated the two germline ends. The CDR3 sequence is 16 residues long. TCRdb re-called the PCR reads through MiXCR. The sample includes 43,000 or so clones, 24% seen only once; the top ten take around 3.6%. There were no patients who had received any treatment before thyroid surgery. V gene TRBV11-2 combines with J gene TRBJ2-1, with D tentatively TRBD1 (6 bases). What was sequenced was blood. This receptor was obtained from a male donor with papillary thyroid cancer or a benign thyroid nodule (not recorded which). Some clones in this sample may be carry-over from other donors' samples. The CDR3, as DNA: TGTGCCAGCAGCTTTCGTGGGACATCAACCTACAATGAGCAGTTCTTC. It yields the protein CASSFRGTSTYNEQFF.